The 20 T cell receptor beta chains given below trace back to one sample, sequenced in a study of control samples from healthy donors and cancer patients. Here immunoSEQ multiplex PCR was the method, and the copy in TCRdb shows in-frame clones only, minus some. The sample carries about 58,000 clones, 90% recorded once. Sequencing was done on a sample of PBMCs. The receptors stem from a man in his sixties with colorectal cancer.

This clone has a single count. V gene TRBV9 combines with J gene TRBJ2-3; D unresolved. The ends were cut back, 4 bases at V and 2 bases at J, with 14 bases in the middle. There are 15 residues in the CDR3. The germline V gene encodes CDR1 SGDLS and CDR2 YYNGEE. CDR3 sequence reads: CASSQRGATTDTQYF. The CDR3 nucleotides are TGTGCCAGCAGCCAACGTGGTGCCACCACAGATACGCAGTATTTT.

The genes are TRBV7-3 and TRBJ2-5; TRBD1 or TRBD2 may be the D gene (5 bases each). Trimming pared 4 bases from V and 5 bases from J, leaving 11 bases between. The CDR3 covers 13 residues. In germline, CDR1 is SGHTA, CDR2 FQGTGA. The CDR3 DNA reads as TGTGCCAGCAGCTCGGGACCAATGGAGACCCAGTACTTC. This codes for CASSSGPMETQYF.

The gene calls are TRBV11-2 and TRBJ1-2, with 9 positions matching TRBD1. CDR3 length: 14 amino acids. Trimming took 5 bases from V and 5 from J; bases not matched to a gene: 6. Per the germline V gene, CDR1 is SGHAT and CDR2 is FQNNGV. The CDR3 DNA follows: TGTGCCAGCAGCCCGGGACAGGGATATTATGGCTACACCTTC. The encoded protein is CASSPGQGYYGYTF.

The chain links TRBV10-1 to TRBJ1-1; D remains ambiguous. The CDR3 is 13 amino acids. V was pared by 10 bases and J by 1 base, with 13 bases between. Germline CDR1 and CDR2: WNHNN and SYGVQD (reference sequence). The CDR3 spells CATTGKANTEAFF. CDR3 coding DNA: TGCGCCACCACCGGTAAGGCGAACACTGAAGCTTTCTTT.

V and J are TRBV3-1 (or the pseudogene TRBV3-2) and TRBJ2-5; TRBD2 is a possible D gene (7 bases). V was shortened by 4 bases and J by 1 base, with 13 bases between the two germline ends. Germline loops: CDR1 LGHDT, CDR2 YNNKEL (reference sequence). CDR3 size: 15 residues. As DNA, the CDR3 is TGTGCCAGCAGCCCTCGGGGAGGGGGCCAAGAGACCCAGTACTTC. Protein sequence: CASSPRGGGQETQYF.

The V gene is TRBV18, the J gene TRBJ1-5, with D possibly being TRBD1 (5 bases). Germline assignment: CDR1 KGHSH and CDR2 LQKENI. Trimming left V 4 bases short and J 6 bases short, with 10 bases between. The CDR3 is 13 residues long. CDR3 sequence reads: CASSQAGTQPQHF. CDR3 bases: TGTGCCAGCTCACAAGCAGGGACTCAGCCCCAGCATTTT.

This clone was observed once. This rearrangement joins TRBV27 to TRBJ1-2; a weak D match, TRBD1 (5 bases). The length of the CDR3 is 15 residues. V was trimmed by 8 bases and J by 10 bases, leaving 26 bases between them. Germline V gives CDR1 MNHEY, CDR2 SMNVEV (reference sequence). The CDR3 loop is CASGPLGAGSNVYTF. The CDR3 bases are TGTGCCAGCGGCCCACTCGGGGCGGGGTCCAATGTCTACACCTTC.

V usage is TRBV27 and J usage is TRBJ2-2; weak D call: TRBD2 (7 bases). CDR1 and CDR2 (germline): MNHEY, SMNVEV (reference sequence). The CDR3 length is 15 residues. V was pared by 6 bases and J by 4 bases, with 15 bases between. CDR3 sequence: CASSWGLAATGELFF. For the CDR3, the DNA is TGTGCCAGCAGCTGGGGGCTAGCGGCCACCGGGGAGCTGTTTTTT.

This clone was detected a few times. This chain uses TRBV24-1 with TRBJ2-1; TRBD1 agrees at 9 bases. Germline loops: CDR1 KGHDR, CDR2 SFDVKD. The CDR3 is 15 amino acids. The V segment lost 3 bases and the J segment 6 bases; nucleotides outside the gene matches: 5. The CDR3 loop reads CATSDPGQGSNEQFF. The DNA for the CDR3 is TGTGCCACCAGTGATCCGGGACAGGGCTCCAATGAGCAGTTCTTC.

The chain has TRBV4-3 and TRBJ2-7, with D possibly matching TRBD2 (6 bases). In germline, CDR1 is LGHNA, CDR2 YSLEER. V gave up 2 bases and J gave up 2 bases, with 22 bases separating them. CDR3 length: 18 residues. CDR3 in DNA: TGCGCCAGCAGCCAATCCCCGCTAGGAGGGGCCGCAGCCTACGAGCAGTACTTC. This gives the protein CASSQSPLGGAAAYEQYF.

The gene calls are TRBV27 and TRBJ2-3, with D possibly TRBD2 on 7 matching bases. Trimming took off 6 bases at V and 4 bases at J, with 11 bases between the two ends. Germline loops: CDR1 MNHEY, CDR2 SMNVEV (reference sequence). This CDR3 is built from 13 residues. CDR3 DNA sequence: TGTGCCAGCAGGGGGGGGCTCGCAGATACGCAGTATTTT. Its translation is CASRGGLADTQYF.

The gene calls are TRBV7-2 and TRBJ1-1; D gene uncertain. In germline, CDR1 is SGHTA, CDR2 FQGNSA. Deletions cut 3 bases from V and 2 bases from J, with 10 bases between. This CDR3 has 14 residues. CDR3 in amino acids: CASSFGQTNTEAFF. CDR3 coding DNA: TGTGCCAGCAGCTTTGGGCAGACCAACACTGAAGCTTTCTTT.

The V call is TRBV28, the J call TRBJ1-1; tentative D call: TRBD1 (5 bases). Per the germline V gene, CDR1 is MDHEN and CDR2 is SYDVKM. V was pared by 9 bases and J by 5 bases, with 22 bases between. The CDR3 consists of 15 residues. DNA of the CDR3: TGTGCCAGTCCGGGGAGGAGGCCGGGGGGGACTGAAGCTTTCTTT. Translation: CASPGRRPGGTEAFF.

About this clone itself: Since a much larger clone is just one base distant, this may be a read error. This sample also contains other DNA sequences that code for the same CDR3. The rearrangement uses TRBV7-2 and TRBJ1-2; 7 bases agree with TRBD1. Germline trimming cut 0 bases from V and 7 bases from J; bases unmatched to any gene: 5. Germline CDR1 is SGHTA and CDR2 is FQGNSA. The CDR3 loop spans 14 amino acids. CDR3 sequence (DNA): TGTGCCAGCAGCTTAGCGCAGGGGGGGGGTGGCTACACCTTC. Translated, it gives CASSLAQGGGGYTF.

The V call is TRBV5-1, the J call TRBJ2-3; TRBD2 aligns across 9 bases. CDR1 is SGHRS, CDR2 YFSETQ, per germline. The trim removed 0 bases at V and 1 base at J, leaving 6 bases unmatched. This CDR3 has 17 residues. In DNA form, the CDR3 reads TGCGCCAGCAGCTTGGTTCCGGGACTAGCAGGCACAGATACGCAGTATTTT. Its translation is CASSLVPGLAGTDTQYF.

The chain couples TRBV5-5 to TRBJ1-4, with TRBD1 matching 9 bases. This CDR3 spans 16 amino acids. V lost 2 bases, J lost 1 base, and 3 bases stayed unmatched. Germline CDR1 and CDR2: SGHKS and YYEKEE (reference sequence). CDR3 coding DNA: TGTGCCAGCAGCTTAGGGACAGGGAGAACTAATGAAAAACTGTTTTTT. The encoded protein is CASSLGTGRTNEKLFF.

This clone was observed a handful of times. The rearrangement uses TRBV7-9 and TRBJ2-1; D remains ambiguous. Trimming left V 1 base short and J 2 bases short, with 3 bases between. This CDR3 is 13 amino acids long. Looked up from germline, CDR1 is SEHNR and CDR2 is FQNEAQ (reference sequence). CDR3 DNA sequence: TGTGCCAGCAGCTTAGTTCCCTACAATGAGCAGTTCTTC. Protein: CASSLVPYNEQFF.

This chain connects TRBV7-3 to TRBJ2-3, with 11 bases aligning to TRBD2. Germline V lookup: CDR1 SGHTA, CDR2 FQGTGA. V lost 3 bases, J lost 7 bases, and 9 bases stayed unmatched. CDR3 length equals 16 residues. The CDR3 protein is CASSFKGLAGGYTQYF. The CDR3 nucleotides are TGTGCCAGCAGCTTTAAAGGGCTAGCGGGGGGTTATACGCAGTATTTT.

This chain links TRBV7-2 with TRBJ1-5; a weak D match, TRBD1 (5 bases). Germline V gene data show CDR1 as SGHTA and CDR2 as FQGNSA. This CDR3 region has 15 residues. Trimming took off 3 bases at V and 4 bases at J, with 13 bases between the two ends. The CDR3 reads CASSLGVTHNQPQHF. The CDR3 nucleotides are TGTGCCAGCAGCTTGGGGGTAACCCATAATCAGCCCCAGCATTTT.

The V call is TRBV10-1, the J call TRBJ1-1, with 7 bases lining up with TRBD1. V was clipped by 3 bases and J by 6 bases; unmatched bases: 7. This CDR3 spans 14 amino acids. Germline V CDR1 and CDR2: WNHNN, SYGVQD (reference sequence). CDR3 coding DNA: TGCGCCAGCAGTGAAACACAGGGGAGGGCTGAAGCTTTCTTT. Amino acids: CASSETQGRAEAFF.